The present T cell receptor beta chain was sequenced within a study of blood T cell repertoires in COVID-19 (dated by TCRdb to 2020 to 2022). About the study as a whole: The collaborator samples originated in the United States, Italy and Spain and spanned the acute and convalescent phases of COVID-19. Subjects who had been exposed to COVID-19, were actively infected with it, or had recovered from it provided the deeply sampled blood TCRbeta repertoires that made up the dataset. The material from the prospective study consisted of cDNA or gDNA derived from T cells, B-cell-depleted T cells, or PBMCs. HLA class I and class II types, where available, came from metadata supplied by the sample provider rather than from assay-based typing. The sample metadata nearly always contained a de-identified subject ID, COVID-19 status, age in years and sex. Samples were obtained from the ongoing ImmuneRACE study (first 160 participants) and from some 1,300 subjects provided by 6 global collaborators. The repertoires were released in a freely available public database intended as a resource for research on the immune response to SARS-CoV-2. Overall study results and their limits: Clinical and demographic metadata were provided uncurated, with the amount varying by source and participant.

TCRbeta CDR3 regions were amplified from genomic DNA by means of the immunoSEQ Assay, a bias-controlled multiplex PCR. The study's own analysis went as follows. The number of nucleated cells in each sample was estimated from the amplification of reference gene primers within the assay. To quantify the absolute abundance of each unique TCRbeta CDR3 rearrangement, sequence reads were collapsed and filtered. For each sample, productive Simpson clonality was calculated as the square root of Simpson's diversity index over productive rearrangements. This immuneACCESS table, as held by TCRdb, lists in-frame sequences with V and J called but not all clones. Of the missing ones, under half trace to an unresolved V gene in checked studies; the others have no known cause. That table furnishes V, J and clone size, whereas the DNA furnished D and trimming. This sample holds around 300,000 clones; approximately 86% were observed only once. The ten largest clones capture around 4% of the sample.

From V the trimming removes 5 bases and from J it removes 1 base, while the gene matches leave 2 bases of the junction unaccounted for. The CDR3 sequence holds 15 residues, the cysteine and phenylalanine included. Here the CDR3 DNA is all that survives: 45 bases in frame from base 1. Taken from the germline V gene, the CDR1 and CDR2 loops are MNHEY and SVGAGI. Collaborating institutions collected whole blood in K2EDTA tubes following their own protocols. For TCRbeta analysis, collaborators shipped samples in one of three forms: frozen whole blood, isolated PBMCs, or DNA extracted from either of those sample types. About this clone itself: The clone's antigen remains unknown. It has no much larger one-base neighbor in the sample; base qualities were not kept.

This clonotype was obtained from a woman aged 45 to 65 with active or convalescent COVID-19. The rearranged chain carries TRBV6-5 and TRBJ2-3; 11 bases in the junction line up with TRBD2. The sequenced sample was peripheral blood. The CDR3 corresponds to CASSRLAGRTDTQYF. The nucleotide sequence is given as TGTGCCAGCAGTCGACTAGCGGGGCGCACAGATACGCAGTATTTT.